The clone carrying this TCR beta chain has ten or more counts. This CDR3 region has 17 residues. V was trimmed by 6 bases and J by 2 bases, leaving 17 bases between them. Germline V gives CDR1 MNHNS, CDR2 SASEGT. This sample's time point: newly diagnosed GD, antithyroid drugs for less than 3 months. Construction of the TCR library relied on RNA isolated from PBMCs. This sample stems from a study of regulatory T cells in long-lasting Graves disease. Libraries of TCR beta came from iRepertoire HTBI primers plus Arm-PCR of CDR3 regions. From the multiplex PCR reads, TCRdb called clonotypes with MiXCR, one entry per CDR3 protein. The sample shows roughly 420,000 distinct CDR3 sequences, less than 20% of them seen only once.

This TCR was sampled from a female donor with Graves disease. This chain joins TRBV6-1 and TRBJ2-6; D is uncertain. This specimen was peripheral blood mononuclear cells (PBMCs), taken at new diagnosis, from a patient treated with antithyroid drugs. CDR3 region: CASSARFGVPGANVLTF. The DNA for the CDR3 is TGTGCCAGCAGCGCCCGGTTCGGAGTCCCTGGGGCCAACGTCCTGACTTTC.